This T cell receptor beta chain was sequenced during a study of PD-L1 blockade in urothelial cancer. Overall study context: Patients commenced intravenous atezolizumab, 1,200 mg every 3 weeks, in 2014. Blood yielded a median of approximately 130,000 T cells per sample. Study-level points and caveats: Where pretreatment blood TCR clonality fell below the median, better survival was predicted.

Germline CDR1 LGHNA, CDR2 YSLEER. The germline V and J ends were trimmed by 1 base and 4 bases, with 13 bases remaining between them. The CDR3 covers 15 residues. Time point specified: peripheral blood 6 weeks after treatment start. The method was immunoSEQ multiplex PCR; TCRdb's version includes in-frame clones alone and lacks a portion of them. The sample includes 50,000 or so clones, 75% to 90% of them seen just once. Worth noting for this clone: What it binds is unknown.

This sample comprised PBMCs, obtained around atezolizumab (anti-PD-L1) treatment. This sequence originates from a man aged 55 to 70 with urothelial cancer. The V gene is TRBV4-3, the J gene TRBJ1-2, with D tentatively TRBD1 (5 bases). The CDR3 sequence: CASSQAQAGFYGYTF. The CDR3 DNA reads TGCGCCAGCAGCCAAGCCCAAGCAGGGTTCTATGGCTACACCTTC.